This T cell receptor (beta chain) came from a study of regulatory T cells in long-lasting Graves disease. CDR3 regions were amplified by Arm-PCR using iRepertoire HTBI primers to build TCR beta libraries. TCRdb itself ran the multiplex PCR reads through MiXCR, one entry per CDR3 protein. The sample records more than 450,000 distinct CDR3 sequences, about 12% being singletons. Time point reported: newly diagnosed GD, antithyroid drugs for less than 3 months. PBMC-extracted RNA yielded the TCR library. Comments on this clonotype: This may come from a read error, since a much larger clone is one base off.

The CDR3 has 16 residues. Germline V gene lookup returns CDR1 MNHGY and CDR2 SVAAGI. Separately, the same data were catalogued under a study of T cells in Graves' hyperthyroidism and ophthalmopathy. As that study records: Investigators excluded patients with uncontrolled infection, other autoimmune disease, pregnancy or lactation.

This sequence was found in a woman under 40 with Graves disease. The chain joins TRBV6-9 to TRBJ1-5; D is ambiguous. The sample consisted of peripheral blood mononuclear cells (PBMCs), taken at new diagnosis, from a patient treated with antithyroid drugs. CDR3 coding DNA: TGTCCCAGCAGTTACTCATCCGCTCGGGGCAATCAGCCCCAGCATTTT. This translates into CPSSYSSARGNQPQHF.